A selection of T cell receptor beta chains follows, all from one sample in a study of blood T cells in healthy people across ages. TCRdb ran MiXCR on the 5' RACE reads and lists one entry per CDR3 protein. The sample has more than 500,000 distinct CDR3 sequences; around 27% are singletons. In addition, the sample was reused for a study of T cells of mothers and their children.

The sample comprised blood. These receptors came from a boy younger than 10 in good health. The CDR3 runs from the conserved cysteine through the conserved F or W. A D gene is named only where the DNA matches it firmly. Clone size is stated in some rows and not others, as once, few, many or a class when expanded.

size: few; J: TRBJ2-7; D: -; V: TRBV4-1; CDR3: CASSPLPLREQYF; DNA: TGCGCCAGCAGCCCCCTACCATTGAGGGAGCAGTACTTC
size: -; J: TRBJ1-2; D: -; V: TRBV20-1; CDR3: CSARVGEGYTF; DNA: TGCAGTGCTAGAGTAGGGGAGGGCTACACCTTC
size: few; J: TRBJ1-4; D: -; V: TRBV6-1; CDR3: CASRFDRTPEKKLFF; DNA: TGTGCCAGCAGATTCGACAGAACCCCCGAGAAAAAACTGTTTTTT
size: -; J: TRBJ2-1; D: -; V: TRBV7-9; CDR3: CASSGSGENNEQFF; DNA: TGTGCCAGCAGCGGTAGTGGGGAGAACAATGAGCAGTTCTTC
size: few; J: TRBJ2-5; D: -; V: TRBV21-1; CDR3: CASSAPGGETQYF; DNA: TGTGCCAGCAGCGCGCCTGGGGGAGAGACCCAGTACTTC
size: few; J: TRBJ1-2; D: TRBD1; V: TRBV7-8; CDR3: CASSTRDSNYGYTF; DNA: TGTGCCAGCAGCACCCGGGACAGTAACTATGGCTACACCTTC
size: -; J: TRBJ2-6; D: -; V: TRBV6-5; CDR3: CASSYIPIPSGANVLTF; DNA: TGTGCCAGCAGTTACATCCCCATTCCTTCTGGGGCCAACGTCCTGACTTTC
size: few; J: TRBJ1-1; D: -; V: TRBV20-1; CDR3: CSARAPAGFTEAFF; DNA: TGCAGTGCTAGAGCTCCAGCAGGGTTCACTGAAGCTTTCTTT
size: few; J: TRBJ2-5; D: -; V: TRBV29-1; CDR3: CSVAVQGSGETQYF; DNA: TGCAGCGTTGCTGTCCAGGGGAGTGGCGAGACCCAGTACTTC
size: few; J: TRBJ2-6; D: TRBD2; V: TRBV2; CDR3: CASSETSRGANVLTF; DNA: TGTGCCAGCAGCGAGACTAGCCGTGGGGCCAACGTCCTGACTTTC
size: once; J: TRBJ2-7; D: -; V: TRBV7-2; CDR3: CASSLVARSYEQYF; DNA: TGTGCCAGCAGCTTAGTCGCTCGCTCCTACGAGCAGTACTTC
size: -; J: TRBJ1-1; D: -; V: TRBV5-1; CDR3: CASSLYGDDTEAFF; DNA: TGCGCCAGCAGCTTGTATGGGGATGACACTGAAGCTTTCTTT
size: few; J: TRBJ2-4; D: TRBD2; V: TRBV15; CDR3: CATSRTSGPIAKNIQYF; DNA: TGTGCCACCAGCAGGACTAGCGGGCCAATAGCCAAAAACATTCAGTACTTC
size: few; J: TRBJ2-3; D: TRBD2; V: TRBV14; CDR3: CASSHPAGGPPGTQYF; DNA: TGTGCCAGCAGCCACCCAGCGGGGGGCCCTCCGGGTACGCAGTATTTT
size: few; J: TRBJ2-5; D: -; V: TRBV10-3; CDR3: CAASTTKETQYF; DNA: TGTGCCGCATCGACTACTAAAGAGACCCAGTACTTC
size: -; J: TRBJ1-2; D: -; V: TRBV19; CDR3: CATKPGANGYTF; DNA: TGTGCCACCAAGCCAGGGGCAAATGGCTACACCTTC
size: -; J: TRBJ2-7; D: -; V: TRBV6-5; CDR3: CASSLNTREYEQYF; DNA: TGTGCCAGCAGCCTTAACACTAGGGAGTACGAGCAGTACTTC
size: few; J: TRBJ1-1; D: -; V: TRBV7-6; CDR3: CASSTGGEPTEAFF; DNA: TGTGCCAGCAGCACGGGAGGAGAGCCCACTGAAGCTTTCTTT
size: -; J: TRBJ2-1; D: -; V: TRBV20-1; CDR3: CSASKGFGNEQFF; DNA: TGCAGTGCTAGTAAGGGGTTCGGCAATGAGCAGTTCTTC
size: few; J: TRBJ1-1; D: TRBD1; V: TRBV9; CDR3: CASSGAQGGGGTEAFF; DNA: TGTGCCAGCAGCGGAGCCCAGGGGGGAGGAGGCACTGAAGCTTTCTTT
size: -; J: TRBJ1-1; D: -; V: TRBV6-5; CDR3: CASSSPGSAEAFF; DNA: TGTGCCAGCAGTTCCCCAGGGAGCGCTGAAGCTTTCTTT
size: few; J: TRBJ1-2; D: -; V: TRBV11-2; CDR3: CASSSGVGGGFYGYTF; DNA: TGTGCCAGCAGCTCCGGAGTCGGAGGAGGTTTTTATGGCTACACCTTC
size: -; J: TRBJ2-1; D: TRBD2; V: TRBV10-1; CDR3: CASISGTSANEQFF; DNA: TGCGCCAGCATTAGTGGGACTAGCGCCAATGAGCAGTTCTTC
size: -; J: TRBJ1-2; D: -; V: TRBV7-9; CDR3: CASSPQGSREVSYGYTF; DNA: TGTGCCAGCAGCCCCCAAGGGTCCAGGGAGGTATCCTATGGCTACACCTTC
size: -; J: TRBJ2-1; D: TRBD2; V: TRBV12-3/TRBV12-4; CDR3: CASRRTSPYNEQFF; DNA: TGTGCCAGCAGAAGGACTAGCCCCTACAATGAGCAGTTCTTC
size: many; J: TRBJ2-1; D: -; V: TRBV2; CDR3: CASTKDTINEQFF; DNA: TGTGCCAGCACGAAGGACACAATCAATGAGCAGTTCTTC
size: -; J: TRBJ1-1; D: TRBD1; V: TRBV19; CDR3: CASSLWTGAPEAFF; DNA: TGTGCCAGTAGTCTCTGGACAGGGGCCCCCGAAGCTTTCTTT
size: -; J: TRBJ2-5; D: -; V: TRBV28; CDR3: CASRRQEPGTQYF; DNA: TGTGCCAGCAGACGACAGGAGCCGGGGACCCAGTACTTC
size: -; J: TRBJ2-5; D: -; V: TRBV5-1; CDR3: CASSLYGAVGETQYF; DNA: TGCGCCAGCAGCTTGTATGGGGCTGTCGGGGAGACCCAGTACTTC
size: -; J: TRBJ2-5; D: -; V: TRBV27; CDR3: CASSLTGASQETQYF; DNA: TGTGCCAGCAGCCTGACGGGGGCATCTCAAGAGACCCAGTACTTC
size: few; J: TRBJ2-5; D: -; V: TRBV20-1; CDR3: CSARKRGTLETQYF; DNA: TGCAGTGCTAGGAAAAGGGGTACGCTGGAGACCCAGTACTTC
size: -; J: TRBJ2-1; D: -; V: TRBV20-1; CDR3: CSARPNFNEQFF; DNA: TGCAGTGCTAGACCCAATTTCAATGAGCAGTTCTTC
size: -; J: TRBJ2-2; D: -; V: TRBV20-1; CDR3: CSAQLANTGELFF; DNA: TGCAGTGCTCAGTTAGCGAACACCGGGGAGCTGTTTTTT
size: -; J: TRBJ2-1; D: -; V: TRBV7-3; CDR3: CASSSATSVTRRSYNEQFF; DNA: TGTGCCAGCAGCTCCGCAACATCTGTGACTAGACGCTCCTACAATGAGCAGTTCTTC
size: few; J: TRBJ1-6; D: -; V: TRBV7-9; CDR3: CASSLGFNSPLHF; DNA: TGTGCCAGCAGCTTGGGCTTTAATTCACCCCTCCACTTT
size: few; J: TRBJ2-7; D: -; V: TRBV4-1; CDR3: CASSQGGTLSYEQYF; DNA: TGCGCCAGCAGCCAAGGAGGGACCCTATCCTACGAGCAGTACTTC
size: few; J: TRBJ1-2; D: TRBD1; V: TRBV27; CDR3: CASSSTGSYYGYTF; DNA: TGTGCCAGCAGTTCGACAGGGTCATACTATGGCTACACCTTC
size: few; J: TRBJ2-7; D: -; V: TRBV6-1; CDR3: CASSEYQAPYEQYF; DNA: TGTGCCAGCAGTGAATATCAAGCTCCATACGAGCAGTACTTC
size: -; J: TRBJ2-3; D: -; V: TRBV10-3; CDR3: CAISPRTGTDTQYF; DNA: TGTGCCATCAGCCCTAGAACGGGCACAGATACGCAGTATTTT
size: few; J: TRBJ2-7; D: TRBD2; V: TRBV20-1; CDR3: CSANLGGSSYEQYF; DNA: TGCAGTGCCAACCTCGGCGGGAGTTCCTACGAGCAGTACTTC
size: few; J: TRBJ1-2; D: -; V: TRBV21-1; CDR3: CASSKVHSRGYGYTF; DNA: TGTGCCAGCAGCAAAGTCCACTCCAGGGGCTATGGCTACACCTTC
size: -; J: TRBJ2-4; D: TRBD2; V: TRBV6-2/TRBV6-3; CDR3: CASRTSGKGGIQYF; DNA: TGTGCCAGCAGAACTAGCGGGAAAGGAGGCATTCAGTACTTC
size: few; J: TRBJ2-3; D: -; V: TRBV12-3/TRBV12-4; CDR3: CANTAGTDTQYF; DNA: TGTGCCAATACGGCAGGCACAGATACGCAGTATTTT
size: -; J: TRBJ1-6; D: -; V: TRBV18; CDR3: CASSPSTESPLHF; DNA: TGTGCCAGCTCACCCTCGACAGAGAGCCCCCTCCACTTT
size: many; J: TRBJ1-4; D: -; V: TRBV7-9; CDR3: CASSLMQGTGDKLFF; DNA: TGTGCCAGCAGCTTAATGCAGGGGACGGGAGATAAACTGTTTTTT
size: few; J: TRBJ2-2; D: TRBD2; V: TRBV10-2; CDR3: CASTRTSGKAGELFF; DNA: TGCGCCAGCACCAGGACTAGCGGGAAGGCCGGGGAGCTGTTTTTT
size: -; J: TRBJ2-7; D: -; V: TRBV28; CDR3: CASNRPSTAYEQYF; DNA: TGTGCCAGCAACCGACCCTCGACAGCCTACGAGCAGTACTTC
size: -; J: TRBJ2-2; D: -; V: TRBV12-3/TRBV12-4; CDR3: CASTSGLLNTGELFF; DNA: TGTGCCAGCACCTCCGGCCTCTTGAACACCGGGGAGCTGTTTTTT
size: -; J: TRBJ2-5; D: TRBD2; V: TRBV2; CDR3: CASSGLAEETQYF; DNA: TGTGCCAGCAGCGGACTAGCGGAAGAGACCCAGTACTTC